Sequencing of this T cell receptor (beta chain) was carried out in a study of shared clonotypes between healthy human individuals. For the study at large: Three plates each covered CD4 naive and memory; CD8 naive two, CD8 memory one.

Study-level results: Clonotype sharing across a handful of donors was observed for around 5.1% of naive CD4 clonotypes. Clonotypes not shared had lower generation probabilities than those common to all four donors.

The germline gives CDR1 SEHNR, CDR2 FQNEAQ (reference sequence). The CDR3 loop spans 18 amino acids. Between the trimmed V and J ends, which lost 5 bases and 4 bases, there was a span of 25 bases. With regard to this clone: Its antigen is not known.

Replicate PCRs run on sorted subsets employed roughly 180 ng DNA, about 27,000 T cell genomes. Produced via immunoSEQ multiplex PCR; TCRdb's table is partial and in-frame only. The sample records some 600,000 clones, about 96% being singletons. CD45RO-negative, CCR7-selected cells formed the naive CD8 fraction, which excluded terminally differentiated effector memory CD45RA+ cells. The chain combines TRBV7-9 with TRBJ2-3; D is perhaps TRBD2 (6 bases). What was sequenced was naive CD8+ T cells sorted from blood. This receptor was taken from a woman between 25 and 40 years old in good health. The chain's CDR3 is CASSPNPLTRPYPDTQYF. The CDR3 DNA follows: TGTGCCAGCAGCCCGAATCCGCTGACTAGACCTTATCCAGATACGCAGTATTTT.